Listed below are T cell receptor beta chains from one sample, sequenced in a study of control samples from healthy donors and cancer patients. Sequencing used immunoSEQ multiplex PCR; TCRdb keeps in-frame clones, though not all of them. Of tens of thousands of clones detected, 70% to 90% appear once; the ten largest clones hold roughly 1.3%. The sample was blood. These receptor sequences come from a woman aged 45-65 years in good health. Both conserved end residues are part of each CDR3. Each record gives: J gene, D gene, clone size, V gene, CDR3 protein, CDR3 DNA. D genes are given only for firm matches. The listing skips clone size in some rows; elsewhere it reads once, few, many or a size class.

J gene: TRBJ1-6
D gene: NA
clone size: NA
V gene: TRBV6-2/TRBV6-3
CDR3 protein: CASSYSLGDSPLHF
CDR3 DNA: TGTGCCAGCAGTTACTCGTTGGGGGATTCACCCCTCCACTTT

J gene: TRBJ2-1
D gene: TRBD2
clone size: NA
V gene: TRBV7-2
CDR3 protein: CASSPLAGGRFNEQFF
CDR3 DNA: TGTGCCAGCAGCCCCTTAGCGGGGGGACGATTTAATGAGCAGTTCTTC

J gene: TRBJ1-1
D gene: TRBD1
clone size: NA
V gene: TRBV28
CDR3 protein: CASSLGRGVTEAFF
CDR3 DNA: TGTGCCAGCAGTTTGGGCAGGGGGGTCACTGAAGCTTTCTTT

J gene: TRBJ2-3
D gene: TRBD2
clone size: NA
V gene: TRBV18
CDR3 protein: CASSPPTSVGITDTQYF
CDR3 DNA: TGTGCCAGCTCACCCCCTACTAGCGTGGGGATCACAGATACGCAGTATTTT

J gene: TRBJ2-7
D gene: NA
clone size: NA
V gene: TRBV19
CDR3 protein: CASSVGGGEGGYEQYF
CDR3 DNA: TGTGCCAGTAGTGTGGGTGGAGGGGAAGGGGGGTACGAGCAGTACTTC

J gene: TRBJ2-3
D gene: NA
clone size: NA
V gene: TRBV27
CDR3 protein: CASSFNSRLLPRGTDTQYF
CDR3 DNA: TGTGCCAGCAGTTTCAACTCCCGACTACTCCCCCGAGGGACAGATACGCAGTATTTT

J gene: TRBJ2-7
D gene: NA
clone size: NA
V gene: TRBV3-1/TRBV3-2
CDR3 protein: CASSQGAPYEQYF
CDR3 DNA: TGTGCCAGCAGCCAAGGGGCGCCTTACGAGCAGTACTTC

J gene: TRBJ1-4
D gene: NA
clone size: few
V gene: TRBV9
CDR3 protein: CASSVVGDAEKLFF
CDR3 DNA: TGTGCCAGCAGCGTAGTGGGGGATGCTGAAAAACTGTTTTTT

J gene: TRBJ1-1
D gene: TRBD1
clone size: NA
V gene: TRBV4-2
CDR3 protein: CASSQGQGALMGTEAFF
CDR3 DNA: TGTGCCAGCAGCCAAGGGCAGGGGGCCCTCATGGGCACTGAAGCTTTCTTT

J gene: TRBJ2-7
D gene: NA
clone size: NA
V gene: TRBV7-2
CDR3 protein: CASSLSQVHEQYF
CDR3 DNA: TGTGCCAGCAGCTTAAGTCAGGTCCACGAGCAGTACTTC

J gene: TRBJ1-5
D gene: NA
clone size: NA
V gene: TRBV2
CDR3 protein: CASNPSGNQPQHF
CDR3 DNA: TGTGCCAGCAACCCCAGCGGCAATCAGCCCCAGCATTTT

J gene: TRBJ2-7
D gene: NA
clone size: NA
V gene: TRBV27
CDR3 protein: CASSLLRGGPGQIYEQYF
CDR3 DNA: TGTGCCAGCAGCCTCCTTAGGGGGGGGCCGGGACAGATCTACGAGCAGTACTTC

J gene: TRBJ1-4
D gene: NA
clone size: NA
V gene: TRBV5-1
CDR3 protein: CASSLHGEKLFF
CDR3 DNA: TGCGCCAGCAGCTTACACGGCGAAAAACTGTTTTTT